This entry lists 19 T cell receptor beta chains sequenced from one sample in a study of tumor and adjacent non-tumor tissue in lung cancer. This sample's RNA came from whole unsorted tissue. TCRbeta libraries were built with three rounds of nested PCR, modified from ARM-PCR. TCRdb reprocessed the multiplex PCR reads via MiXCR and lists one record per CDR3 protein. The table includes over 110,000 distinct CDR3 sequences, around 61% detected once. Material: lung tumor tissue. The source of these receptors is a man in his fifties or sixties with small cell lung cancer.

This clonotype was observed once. CDR3 sequence: CSARDHQRLLETQYF. CDR3 nucleotides: TGCAGTGCTAGAGATCATCAGAGGCTGTTAGAGACCCAGTACTTC. The genes are TRBV20-1 and TRBJ2-5; no definite D call. V was clipped by 0 bases and J by 4 bases, with 15 bases between them. The CDR3 runs to 15 residues. The germline gives CDR1 DFQATT, CDR2 SNEGSKA (reference sequence).

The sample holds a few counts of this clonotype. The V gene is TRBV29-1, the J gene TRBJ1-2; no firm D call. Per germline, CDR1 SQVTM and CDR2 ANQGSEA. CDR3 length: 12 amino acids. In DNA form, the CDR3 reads TGCATCACCCGAGGCAATGAGGATGGCTACACCTTC. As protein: CITRGNEDGYTF.

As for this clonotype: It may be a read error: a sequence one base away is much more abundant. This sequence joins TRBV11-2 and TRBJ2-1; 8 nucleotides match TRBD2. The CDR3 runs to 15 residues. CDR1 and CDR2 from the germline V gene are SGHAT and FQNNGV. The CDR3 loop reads CVSSFTSGTYNEQFF. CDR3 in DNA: TGTGTCAGCAGCTTTACTAGCGGTACCTACAATGAGCAGTTCTTC.

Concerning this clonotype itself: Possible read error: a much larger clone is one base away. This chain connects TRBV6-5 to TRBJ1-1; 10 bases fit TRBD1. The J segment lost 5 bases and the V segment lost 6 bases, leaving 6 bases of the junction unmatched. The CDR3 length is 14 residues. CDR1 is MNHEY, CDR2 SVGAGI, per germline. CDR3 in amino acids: CASRATGGETEAFF. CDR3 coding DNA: TGTGCCAGCAGGGCGACAGGGGGCGAGACTGAAGCTTTCTTT.

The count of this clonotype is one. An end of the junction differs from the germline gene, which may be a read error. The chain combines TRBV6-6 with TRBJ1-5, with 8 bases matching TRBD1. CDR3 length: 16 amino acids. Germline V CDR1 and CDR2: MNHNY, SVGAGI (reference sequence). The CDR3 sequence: CASKLTGERRVQPLHF. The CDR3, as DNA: TGTGCCAGCAAACTGACAGGGGAAAGGAGGGTTCAGCCCCTGCATTTT.

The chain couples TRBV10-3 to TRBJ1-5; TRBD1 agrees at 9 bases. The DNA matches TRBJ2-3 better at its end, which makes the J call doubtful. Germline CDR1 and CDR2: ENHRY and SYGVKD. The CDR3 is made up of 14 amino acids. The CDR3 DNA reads TGTGCCATCCGCCGGACAGGGGAGAATCAGCCCCAGTATTTT. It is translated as CAIRRTGENQPQYF.

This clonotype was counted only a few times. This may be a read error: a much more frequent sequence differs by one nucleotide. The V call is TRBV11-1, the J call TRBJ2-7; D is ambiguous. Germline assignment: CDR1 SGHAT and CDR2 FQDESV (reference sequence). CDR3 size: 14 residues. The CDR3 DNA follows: TGTGCCAGCATCTTAAAGTTAGGCTCCTACGAGCAGTACTTC. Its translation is CASILKLGSYEQYF. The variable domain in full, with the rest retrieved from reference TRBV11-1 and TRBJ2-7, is EAEVAQSPRYKITEKSQAVAFWCDPISGHATLYWYRQILGQGPELLVQFQDESVVDDSQLPKDRFSAERLKGVDSTLKIQPAELGDSAMYLCASILKLGSYEQYFGPGTRLTVT.

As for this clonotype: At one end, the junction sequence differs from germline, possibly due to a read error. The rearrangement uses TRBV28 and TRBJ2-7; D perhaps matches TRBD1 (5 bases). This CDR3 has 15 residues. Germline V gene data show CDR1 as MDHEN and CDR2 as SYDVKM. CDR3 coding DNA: TGTGCCAGCGGTTTGATACAGGTCGGGTTCGACGAGCAGTACTTC. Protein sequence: CASGLIQVGFDEQYF.

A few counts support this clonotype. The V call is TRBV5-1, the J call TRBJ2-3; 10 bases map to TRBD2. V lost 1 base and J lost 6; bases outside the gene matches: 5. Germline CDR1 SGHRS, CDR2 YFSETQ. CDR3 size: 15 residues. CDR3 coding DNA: TGCGCCAGCAGCTTGTTAGCGGGAGGCGACGATACGCAGTATTTT. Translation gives CASSLLAGGDDTQYF.

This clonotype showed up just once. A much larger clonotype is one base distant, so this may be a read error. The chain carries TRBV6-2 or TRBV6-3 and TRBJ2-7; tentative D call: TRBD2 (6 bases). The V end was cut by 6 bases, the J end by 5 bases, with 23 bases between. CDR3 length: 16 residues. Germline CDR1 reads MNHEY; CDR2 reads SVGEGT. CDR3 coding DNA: TGTGCCAGCAGCTCCCACCGGGGGTCTAGCGCGAACGAGCAGTACTTC. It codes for CASSSHRGSSANEQYF.

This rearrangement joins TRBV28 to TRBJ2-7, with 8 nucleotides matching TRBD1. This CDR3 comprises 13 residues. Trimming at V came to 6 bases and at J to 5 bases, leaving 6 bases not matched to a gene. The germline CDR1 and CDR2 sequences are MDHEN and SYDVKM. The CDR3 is CASRRQGRNEQYF. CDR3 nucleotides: TGTGCCAGCAGGCGACAGGGGCGAAACGAGCAGTACTTC.

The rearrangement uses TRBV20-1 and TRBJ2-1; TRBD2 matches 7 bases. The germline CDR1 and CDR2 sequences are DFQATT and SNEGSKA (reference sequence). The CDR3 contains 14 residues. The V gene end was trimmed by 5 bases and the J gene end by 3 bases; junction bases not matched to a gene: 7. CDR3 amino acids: CSAVGLVGYNEQFF. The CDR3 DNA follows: TGCAGTGCTGTCGGACTAGTGGGCTACAATGAGCAGTTCTTC.

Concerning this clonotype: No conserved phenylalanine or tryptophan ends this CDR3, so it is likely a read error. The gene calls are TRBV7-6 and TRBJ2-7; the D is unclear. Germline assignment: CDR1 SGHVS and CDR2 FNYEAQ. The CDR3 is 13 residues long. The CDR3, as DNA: TGTGCCAGCAGCCAAGGGCCAAACTACGGGCAGTACTTA. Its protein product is CASSQGPNYGQYL.

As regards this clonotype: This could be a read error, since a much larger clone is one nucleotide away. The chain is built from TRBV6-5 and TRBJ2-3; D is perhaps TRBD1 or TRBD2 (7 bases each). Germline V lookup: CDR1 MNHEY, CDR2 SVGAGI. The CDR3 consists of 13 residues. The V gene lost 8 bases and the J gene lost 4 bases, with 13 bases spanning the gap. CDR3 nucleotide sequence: TGTGCCAGCCGCCCAGGGGGGGCAGATACGCAGTATTTT. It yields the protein CASRPGGADTQYF.

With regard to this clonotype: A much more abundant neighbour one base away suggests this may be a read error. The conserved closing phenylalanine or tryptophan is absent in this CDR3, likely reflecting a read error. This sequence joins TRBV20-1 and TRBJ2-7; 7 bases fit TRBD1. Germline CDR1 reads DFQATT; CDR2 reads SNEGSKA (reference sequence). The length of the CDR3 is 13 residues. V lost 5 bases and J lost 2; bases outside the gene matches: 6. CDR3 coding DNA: TGCAGTGCTGTCGGGACAGCCACCTACGAGCAGTACTTA. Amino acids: CSAVGTATYEQYL.

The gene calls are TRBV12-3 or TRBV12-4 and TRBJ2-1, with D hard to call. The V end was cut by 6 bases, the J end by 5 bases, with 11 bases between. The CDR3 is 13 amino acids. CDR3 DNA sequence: TGTGCCAGCAGCCTTCTCTACAACAATGAGCAGTTCTTC. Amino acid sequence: CASSLLYNNEQFF.

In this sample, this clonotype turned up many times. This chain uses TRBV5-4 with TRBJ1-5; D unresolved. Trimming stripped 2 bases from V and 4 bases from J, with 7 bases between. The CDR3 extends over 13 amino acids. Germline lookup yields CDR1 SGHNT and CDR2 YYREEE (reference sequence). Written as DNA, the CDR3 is TGTGCCAGCAGCTTTGGCATTAATCAGCCCCAGCATTTT. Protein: CASSFGINQPQHF.

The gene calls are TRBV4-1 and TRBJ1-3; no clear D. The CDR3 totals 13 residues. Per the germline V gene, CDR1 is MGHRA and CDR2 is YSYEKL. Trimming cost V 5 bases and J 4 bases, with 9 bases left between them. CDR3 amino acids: CASSTITGNTIYF. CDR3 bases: TGCGCCAGCAGCACGATAACCGGAAACACCATATATTTT.

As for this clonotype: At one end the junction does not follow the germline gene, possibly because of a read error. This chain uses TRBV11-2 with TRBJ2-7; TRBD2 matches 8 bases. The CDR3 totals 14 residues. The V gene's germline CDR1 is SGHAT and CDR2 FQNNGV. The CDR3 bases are TGTGTCAGCAGCTCTCGGACTAGCTCGGGTGAGCAGTACTTC. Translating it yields CVSSSRTSSGEQYF.